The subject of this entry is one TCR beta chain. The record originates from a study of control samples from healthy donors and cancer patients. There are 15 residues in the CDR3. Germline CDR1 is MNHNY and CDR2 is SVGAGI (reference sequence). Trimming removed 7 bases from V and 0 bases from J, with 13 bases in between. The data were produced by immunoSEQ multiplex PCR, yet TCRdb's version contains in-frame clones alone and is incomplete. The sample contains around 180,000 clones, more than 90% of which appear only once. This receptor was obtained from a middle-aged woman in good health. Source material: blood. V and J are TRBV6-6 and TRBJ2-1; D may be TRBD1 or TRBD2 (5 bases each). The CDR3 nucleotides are TGTGCCAGCACCCCCCCGGGGCGCTCCTACAATGAGCAGTTCTTC. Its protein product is CASTPPGRSYNEQFF.